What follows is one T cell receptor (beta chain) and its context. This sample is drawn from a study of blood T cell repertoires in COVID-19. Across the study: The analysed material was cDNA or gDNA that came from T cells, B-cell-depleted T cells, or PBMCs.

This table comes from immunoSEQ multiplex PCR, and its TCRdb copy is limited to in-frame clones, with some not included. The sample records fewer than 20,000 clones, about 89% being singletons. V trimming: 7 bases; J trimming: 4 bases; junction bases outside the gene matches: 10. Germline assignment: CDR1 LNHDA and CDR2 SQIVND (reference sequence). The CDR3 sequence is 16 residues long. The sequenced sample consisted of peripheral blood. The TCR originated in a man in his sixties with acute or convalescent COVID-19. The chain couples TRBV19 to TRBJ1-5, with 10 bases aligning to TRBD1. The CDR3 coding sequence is TGTGCCAGTACCGGAGGCCGGACAGGGGGAAATCAGCCCCAGCATTTT. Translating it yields CASTGGRTGGNQPQHF.